This T cell receptor beta chain was observed in a study of T cell responses to AZD1222 COVID-19 vaccine. Study outcomes and limitations: At baseline, just a handful of AZD1222 recipients tested seropositive. The sample set comprised mostly white British donors with more females, and clonal diversity was possibly underestimated. Spike regions recognized by vaccine-associated CD4 TCRs spanned the protein, led by 160-218 and 743-854. Of spike-specific TCRs, nearly half reportedly target regions left unmutated in variants.

Data came from immunoSEQ multiplex PCR; TCRdb stores just in-frame clones and leaves some out. The profile shows 75,000 to 100,000 clones, approximately 90% of them singletons. This clone was seen more than once but under ten times. Its specificity is not known. This receptor was identified in an adult in good health. Here the sequenced sample was peripheral blood, taken on day 0 of AZD1222 vaccination.

The CDR3 region has the DNA TGTGCCAGCAGCTTAGGGACTGCCGAGAATGAAAAACTGTTTTTT. Its protein product is CASSLGTAENEKLFF. The J gene is TRBJ1-4, the V gene TRBV11-2; D call uncertain. Trimming removed 1 base at V and 5 bases at J, with 11 bases between. Germline assignment: CDR1 SGHAT and CDR2 FQNNGV. The CDR3 has 15 residues.